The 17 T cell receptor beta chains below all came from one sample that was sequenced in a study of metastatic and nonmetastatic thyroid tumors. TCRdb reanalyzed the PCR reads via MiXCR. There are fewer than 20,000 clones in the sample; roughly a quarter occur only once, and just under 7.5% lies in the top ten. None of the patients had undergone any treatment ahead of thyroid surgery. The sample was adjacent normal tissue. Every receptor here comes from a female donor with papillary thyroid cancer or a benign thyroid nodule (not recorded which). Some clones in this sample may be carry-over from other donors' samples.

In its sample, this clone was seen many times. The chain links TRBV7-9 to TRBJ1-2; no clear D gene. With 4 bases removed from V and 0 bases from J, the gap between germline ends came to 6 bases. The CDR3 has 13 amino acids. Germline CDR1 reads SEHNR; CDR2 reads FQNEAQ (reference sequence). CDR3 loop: CASSSGANYGYTF. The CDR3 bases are TGTGCCAGCAGCTCGGGAGCTAACTATGGCTACACCTTC.

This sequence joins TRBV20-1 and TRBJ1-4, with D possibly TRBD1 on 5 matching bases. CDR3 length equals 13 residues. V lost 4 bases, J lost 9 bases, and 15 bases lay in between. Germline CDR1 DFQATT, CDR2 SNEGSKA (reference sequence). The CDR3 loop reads CSAIHEGNKKLFF. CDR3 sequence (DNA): TGCAGTGCTATACATGAGGGGAATAAAAAACTGTTTTTT.

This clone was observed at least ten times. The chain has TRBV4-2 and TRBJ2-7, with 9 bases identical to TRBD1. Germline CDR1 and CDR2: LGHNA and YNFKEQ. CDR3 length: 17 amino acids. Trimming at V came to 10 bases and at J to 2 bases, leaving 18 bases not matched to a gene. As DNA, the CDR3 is TGTGCCACCATACCGGGACAGGGCTCTCCAAAGGCCTACGAGCAGTACTTC. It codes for CATIPGQGSPKAYEQYF.

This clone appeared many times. CDR3 loop: CSARNAQHSQYF. CDR3 in DNA: TGCAGTGCTAGAAATGCCCAACATTCGCAGTATTTT. This sequence joins TRBV20-1 and TRBJ2-3; D unresolved. This CDR3 is built from 12 residues. The ends were cut back, 2 bases at V and 10 bases at J, with 13 bases in the middle. Per the germline V gene, CDR1 is DFQATT and CDR2 is SNEGSKA (reference sequence).

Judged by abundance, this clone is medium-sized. The CDR3 spells CASRGGAPYEQYF. The DNA for the CDR3 is TGTGCCAGCCGAGGGGGAGCCCCCTACGAGCAGTACTTC. The chain recombines TRBV6-1 with TRBJ2-7; D perhaps matches TRBD1 (6 bases). V was trimmed by 8 bases and J by 2 bases, leaving 13 bases between them. CDR3 length: 13 residues. Germline assignment: CDR1 MNHNS and CDR2 SASEGT.

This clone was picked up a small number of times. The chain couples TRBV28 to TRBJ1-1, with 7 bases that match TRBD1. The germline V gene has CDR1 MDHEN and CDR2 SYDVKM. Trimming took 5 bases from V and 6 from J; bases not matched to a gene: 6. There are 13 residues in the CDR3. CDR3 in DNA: TGTGCCAGCAGTCACGGGACAGTCCCTGAAGCTTTCTTT. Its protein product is CASSHGTVPEAFF.

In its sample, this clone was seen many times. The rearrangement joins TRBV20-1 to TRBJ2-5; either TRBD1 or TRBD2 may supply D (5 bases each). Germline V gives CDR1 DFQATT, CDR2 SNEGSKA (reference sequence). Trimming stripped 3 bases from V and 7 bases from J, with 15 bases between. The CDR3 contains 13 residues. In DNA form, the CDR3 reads TGCAGTGCTAGCCCGGGACCCCCCCGGACCCAGTACTTC. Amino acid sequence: CSASPGPPRTQYF.

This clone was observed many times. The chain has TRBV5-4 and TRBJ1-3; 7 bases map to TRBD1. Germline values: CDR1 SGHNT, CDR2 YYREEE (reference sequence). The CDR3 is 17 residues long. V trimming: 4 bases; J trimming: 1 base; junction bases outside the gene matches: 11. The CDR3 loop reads CASSLAPQGYSGNTIYF. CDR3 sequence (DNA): TGTGCCAGCAGCCTGGCCCCACAGGGGTATTCTGGAAACACCATATATTTT.

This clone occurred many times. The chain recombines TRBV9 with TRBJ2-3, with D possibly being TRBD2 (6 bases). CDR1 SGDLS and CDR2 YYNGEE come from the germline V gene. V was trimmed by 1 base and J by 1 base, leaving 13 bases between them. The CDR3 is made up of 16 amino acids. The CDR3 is CASSVLGGEGTDTQYF. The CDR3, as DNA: TGTGCCAGCAGCGTATTGGGGGGAGAGGGCACAGATACGCAGTATTTT.

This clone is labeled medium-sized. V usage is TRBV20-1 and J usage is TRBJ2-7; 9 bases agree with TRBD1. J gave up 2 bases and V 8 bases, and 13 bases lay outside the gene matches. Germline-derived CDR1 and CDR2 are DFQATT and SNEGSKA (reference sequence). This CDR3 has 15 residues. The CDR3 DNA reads TGCAGTCCATCAGAGTTAGGACAGGGGACCTACGAGCAGTACTTC. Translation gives CSPSELGQGTYEQYF.

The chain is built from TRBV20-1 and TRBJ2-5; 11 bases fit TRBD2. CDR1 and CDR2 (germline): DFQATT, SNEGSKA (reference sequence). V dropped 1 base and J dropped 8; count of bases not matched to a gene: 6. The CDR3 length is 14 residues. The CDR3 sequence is CSARGGLAEYTQYF. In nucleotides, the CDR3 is TGCAGTGCTAGAGGGGGACTAGCGGAATATACCCAGTACTTC.

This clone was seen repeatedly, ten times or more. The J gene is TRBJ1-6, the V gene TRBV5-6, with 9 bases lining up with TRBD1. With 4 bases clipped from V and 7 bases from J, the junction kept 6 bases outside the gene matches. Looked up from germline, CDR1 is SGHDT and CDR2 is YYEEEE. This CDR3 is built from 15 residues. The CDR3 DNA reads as TGTGCCAGCAGCCTAGGGACAGGGATCAATTCACCCCTCCACTTT. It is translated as CASSLGTGINSPLHF.

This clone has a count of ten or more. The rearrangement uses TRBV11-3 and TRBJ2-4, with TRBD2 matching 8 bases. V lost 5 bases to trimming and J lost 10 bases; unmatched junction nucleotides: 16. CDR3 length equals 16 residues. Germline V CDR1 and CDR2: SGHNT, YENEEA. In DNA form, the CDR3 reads TGTGCCAGCAGCGTCCGCCGGGGGCTAGCGGGCCGTATTCAGTACTTC. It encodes CASSVRRGLAGRIQYF.

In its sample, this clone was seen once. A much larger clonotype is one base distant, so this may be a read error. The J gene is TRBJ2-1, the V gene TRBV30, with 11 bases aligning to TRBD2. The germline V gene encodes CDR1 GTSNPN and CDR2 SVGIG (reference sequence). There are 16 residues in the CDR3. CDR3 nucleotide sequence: TGTGCCTGGGGTGTAGCGGCTAGCGGGAGGTCCAGTGAGCAGTTCTTC. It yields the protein CAWGVAASGRSSEQFF.

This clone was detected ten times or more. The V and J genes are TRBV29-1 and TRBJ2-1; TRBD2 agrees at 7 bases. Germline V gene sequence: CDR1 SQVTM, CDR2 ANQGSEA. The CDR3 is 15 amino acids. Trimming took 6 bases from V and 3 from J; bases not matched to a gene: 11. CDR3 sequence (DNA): TGCAGCGTCCCTTGGGGAGCTAGCGGCTACAATGAGCAGTTCTTC. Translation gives CSVPWGASGYNEQFF.

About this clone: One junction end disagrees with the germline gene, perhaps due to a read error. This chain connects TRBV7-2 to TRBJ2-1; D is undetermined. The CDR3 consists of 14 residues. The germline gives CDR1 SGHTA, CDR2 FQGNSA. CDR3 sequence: CASRSGMWYIEQFF. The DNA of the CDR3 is TGTGCCAGCAGGAGTGGGATGTGGTACATTGAGCAGTTCTTC. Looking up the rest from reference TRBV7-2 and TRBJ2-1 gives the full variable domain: GAGVSQSPSNKVTEKGKDVELRCDPISGHTALYWYRQSLGQGLEFLIYFQGNSAPDKSGLPSDRFSAERTGGSVSTLTIQRTQQEDSAVYLCASRSGMWYIEQFFGPGTRLTVL.

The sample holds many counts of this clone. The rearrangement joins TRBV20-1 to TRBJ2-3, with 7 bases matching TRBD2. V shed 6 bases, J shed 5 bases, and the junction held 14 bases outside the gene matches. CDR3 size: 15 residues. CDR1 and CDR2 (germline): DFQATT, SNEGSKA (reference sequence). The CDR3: CSAPLSVGRGDTQYF. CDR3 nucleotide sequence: TGCAGTGCCCCCCTCTCAGTAGGGAGGGGAGATACGCAGTATTTT.